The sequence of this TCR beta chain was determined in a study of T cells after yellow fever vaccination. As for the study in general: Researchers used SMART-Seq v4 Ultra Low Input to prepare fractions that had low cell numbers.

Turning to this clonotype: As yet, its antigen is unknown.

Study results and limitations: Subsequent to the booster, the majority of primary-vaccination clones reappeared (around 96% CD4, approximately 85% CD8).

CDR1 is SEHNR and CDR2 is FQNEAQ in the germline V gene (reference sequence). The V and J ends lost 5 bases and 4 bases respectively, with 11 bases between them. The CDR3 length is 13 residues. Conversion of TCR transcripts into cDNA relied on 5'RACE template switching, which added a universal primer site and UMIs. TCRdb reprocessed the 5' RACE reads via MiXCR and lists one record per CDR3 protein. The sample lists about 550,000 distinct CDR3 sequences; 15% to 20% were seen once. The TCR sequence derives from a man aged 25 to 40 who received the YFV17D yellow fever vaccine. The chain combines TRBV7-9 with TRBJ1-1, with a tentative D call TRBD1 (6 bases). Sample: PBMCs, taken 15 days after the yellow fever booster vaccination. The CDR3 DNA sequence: TGTGCCAGCAGCAAGGAGGGGGGCACTGAAGCTTTCTTT. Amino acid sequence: CASSKEGGTEAFF.